This TCR beta chain is from a study of cytomegalovirus exposure and HLA in healthy donors. Study conclusions and caveats: The study flagged roughly 150 TCR beta chains as cytomegalovirus-associated. It was reported that the classifier diagnosed cytomegalovirus status with high specificity and sensitivity in both the original and validation cohorts. Whilst most TCR sequences proved rare, a subset of public TCRs occurred across many donors.

Sequenced by immunoSEQ multiplex PCR; TCRdb stores in-frame clones only, minus some. The data show 250,000 to 300,000 clones, with just over 85% seen just once and around 1% held by the top ten. In this sample, this clone turned up a few times. Its target is unknown. CDR3 length: 16 amino acids. Germline lookup yields CDR1 PRHDT and CDR2 FYEKMQ (reference sequence). With 0 bases clipped from V and 2 bases from J, the junction kept 6 bases outside the gene matches. Sequencing was performed on PBMCs. This clonotype was sampled from a young woman in good health and CMV-seronegative. V is TRBV13 and J is TRBJ2-5, with 7 positions matching TRBD1. The CDR3 region has the DNA TGTGCCAGCAGCTTAGGCCTATTGGACAGGCAAGAGACCCAGTACTTC. Translated: CASSLGLLDRQETQYF.